The present entry profiles one TCR beta chain with its context. The data were taken from a study of OX40 agonist ivuxolimab in advanced cancers. The method was immunoSEQ multiplex PCR; TCRdb's version includes in-frame clones alone and lacks a portion of them. The top ten hold roughly 0.51% of the sample, which has 30,000 to 40,000 clones, 80% to 90% seen once. Germline V gives CDR1 SGHRS, CDR2 YFSETQ. The CDR3 is made up of 16 amino acids. Trimming at V came to 1 base and at J to 4 bases, leaving 8 bases not matched to a gene. The J gene is TRBJ2-1, the V gene TRBV5-1; 7 bases are a match to TRBD1. The receptor's source is an adult with an advanced solid tumor such as melanoma, head and neck, liver or kidney cancer. Material: CD4+ or CD8+ T cells sorted from blood, obtained in a trial of the OX40 agonist ivuxolimab. The CDR3 DNA sequence: TGCGCCAGCAGCTTGTCTCAGGGGGTGAATTACAATGAGCAGTTCTTC. It is translated as CASSLSQGVNYNEQFF.